The 5 T cell receptor beta chains below come from one sample, sequenced in a study of CD8 T cells in Susac syndrome. Random hexamers were used to reverse transcribe roughly 0.45 to 1 ug of RNA. MiXCR, applied by TCRdb to the immunoSEQ multiplex PCR reads, yields one record per CDR3 protein. The sample includes more than 75,000 distinct CDR3 sequences, around 94% of them seen just once. What was sequenced was CD8+ T cells from PBMCs. The receptors originated from a human donor in good health.

The rearrangement links TRBV15 to TRBJ1-2, with 9 bases fitting TRBD1. Germline values: CDR1 LNHNV, CDR2 YYDKDF (reference sequence). This CDR3 spans 15 amino acids. Trimming cost V 5 bases and J 8 bases; bases outside gene matches: 12. CDR3 nucleotide sequence: TGTGCCACCAGCCGACCCAAGGACAGGGGTTGGGGCTACACCTTC. It translates to CATSRPKDRGWGYTF.

This rearrangement joins TRBV4-1 to TRBJ1-1; D is ambiguous. Trimming cost V 6 bases and J 1 base, with 9 bases left between them. The CDR3 has 13 residues. The germline gives CDR1 MGHRA, CDR2 YSYEKL. In nucleotides, the CDR3 is TGCGCCAGCAGACAGTGGTCGAACACTGAAGCTTTCTTT. Residues: CASRQWSNTEAFF.

The chain carries TRBV6-6 and TRBJ2-1; D is possibly TRBD2 (6 bases). Germline V lookup: CDR1 MNHNY, CDR2 SVGAGI (reference sequence). Trimming pared 0 bases from V and 9 bases from J, leaving 9 bases between. The CDR3 is 13 amino acids. CDR3 residues: CASSYSEGTEQFF. For the CDR3, the DNA is TGTGCCAGCAGTTACTCGGAGGGCACTGAGCAGTTCTTC.

The V and J genes are TRBV20-1 and TRBJ2-1; 8 bases fit TRBD2. With V trimmed by 3 bases and J by 5 bases, 3 bases remained unmatched. This CDR3 comprises 13 residues. CDR1 and CDR2 from the germline V gene are DFQATT and SNEGSKA (reference sequence). CDR3 DNA: TGCAGTGCTAGGCGGCGGGGGGACAATGAGCAGTTCTTC. It is translated as CSARRRGDNEQFF.

The gene calls are TRBV4-1 and TRBJ2-7, with D maybe TRBD1 (7 bases). The CDR3 is 16 amino acids. Per germline, CDR1 MGHRA and CDR2 YSYEKL. Trimming took 0 bases from V and 2 from J, leaving 14 bases between them. The CDR3: CASSQESAGQTYEQYF. CDR3 in DNA: TGCGCCAGCAGCCAAGAATCGGCGGGACAGACCTACGAGCAGTACTTC.